Presented here are 14 T cell receptor beta chains from one specimen sequenced in a study of blood T cell repertoires in COVID-19. Assay: immunoSEQ multiplex PCR; the TCRdb copy retains only in-frame clones and omits some. The table includes fewer than 110,000 clones, around 88% detected once. Material for sequencing was peripheral blood. These receptors were taken from a man in his fifties or sixties with active or convalescent COVID-19.

This chain connects TRBV5-1 to TRBJ1-6; TRBD1 agrees at 9 bases. This CDR3 spans 15 amino acids. V was pared by 0 bases and J by 9 bases, with 4 bases of the junction left unmatched. Germline V gene sequence: CDR1 SGHRS, CDR2 YFSETQ. The CDR3 region has the DNA TGCGCCAGCAGCTTGGTAGGACAGGGGATTTCACCCCTCCACTTT. Its protein product is CASSLVGQGISPLHF. The full variable domain, completed using reference TRBV5-1 and TRBJ1-6, is KAGVTQTPRYLIKTRGQQVTLSCSPISGHRSVSWYQQTPGQGLQFLFEYFSETQRNKGNFPGRFSGRQFSNSRSEMNVSTLELGDSALYLCASSLVGQGISPLHFGNGTRLTVT.

The chain uses TRBV7-2 and TRBJ1-4, with 8 bases fitting TRBD1. The CDR3 has 14 residues. Losses at the gene ends were 5 bases for V and 6 bases for J; bases not matched to a gene: 5. Per germline, CDR1 SGHTA and CDR2 FQGNSA. CDR3 sequence (DNA): TGTGCCAGCAGCCTGCAGGGGGCGGATGAAAAACTGTTTTTT. Its protein product is CASSLQGADEKLFF.

The V call is TRBV28, the J call TRBJ1-2; TRBD1 aligns across 7 bases. This CDR3 region has 12 residues. The V gene end was trimmed by 10 bases and the J gene end by 3 bases; junction bases not matched to a gene: 5. The V gene's germline CDR1 is MDHEN and CDR2 SYDVKM. CDR3 protein: CAITGADYGYTF. CDR3 DNA sequence: TGTGCCATCACAGGGGCGGACTATGGCTACACCTTC.

The rearrangement uses TRBV7-9 and TRBJ1-2; 7 bases are a match to TRBD1. The CDR3 consists of 14 residues. In germline, CDR1 is SEHNR, CDR2 FQNEAQ (reference sequence). J lost 3 bases, V lost 0 bases, and 1 base had no gene match. CDR3 coding DNA: TGTGCCAGCAGCTTAGCACAGGGGTACTATGGCTACACCTTC. Protein sequence: CASSLAQGYYGYTF. The full variable domain, with the rest looked up from reference TRBV7-9 and TRBJ1-2, is DTGVSQNPRHKITKRGQNVTFRCDPISEHNRLYWYRQTLGQGPEFLTYFQNEAQLEKSRLLSDRFSAERPKGSFSTLEIQRTEQGDSAMYLCASSLAQGYYGYTFGSGTRLTVV.

V is TRBV19 and J is TRBJ1-5, with D possibly TRBD1 on 6 matching bases. Germline loops: CDR1 LNHDA, CDR2 SQIVND (reference sequence). This CDR3 comprises 13 residues. Trimming shortened V by 6 bases and J by 7 bases, and 13 bases separated the two germline ends. The CDR3 here is CASRGRGVQPQHF. In nucleotides, the CDR3 is TGTGCCAGTAGGGGCAGGGGCGTACAGCCCCAGCATTTT.

The genes are TRBV5-1 and TRBJ2-2; 11 nucleotides agree with TRBD2. Germline assignment: CDR1 SGHRS and CDR2 YFSETQ. The V gene end was trimmed by 4 bases and the J gene end by 3 bases; junction bases not matched to a gene: 8. This CDR3 has 17 residues. The CDR3 is CASSLRSTSGDTGELFF. For the CDR3, the DNA is TGCGCCAGCAGCCTCCGTTCGACTAGCGGGGACACCGGGGAGCTGTTTTTT.

CDR3 DNA: TGTGCCACCAGTGATCAGAGCGGGAGCACAGATACGCAGTATTTT. It is translated as CATSDQSGSTDTQYF. The chain is built from TRBV24-1 and TRBJ2-3, with D tentatively TRBD2 (6 bases). Deletions cut 3 bases from V and 0 bases from J, with 9 bases between. Germline V lookup: CDR1 KGHDR, CDR2 SFDVKD. The CDR3 loop spans 15 amino acids.

J is TRBJ2-7 and V is TRBV7-2, with 9 bases matching TRBD1. V shed 5 bases, J shed 8 bases, and the junction held 7 bases outside the gene matches. The CDR3 length is 13 residues. In germline, CDR1 is SGHTA, CDR2 FQGNSA. CDR3 region: CASSVTGGGKQYF. The CDR3 DNA reads as TGTGCCAGCAGCGTCACAGGGGGCGGGAAGCAGTACTTC.

As DNA, the CDR3 is TGTGCCAGCAGTTTGGGGCCTGAAGAGACCCAGTACTTC. This encodes CASSLGPEETQYF. The chain carries TRBV6-5 and TRBJ2-5; perhaps TRBD1 as D (5 bases). Germline CDR1 reads MNHEY; CDR2 reads SVGAGI. V was shortened by 4 bases and J by 3 bases, with 9 bases between the two germline ends. The CDR3 runs to 13 residues.

The chain links TRBV6-1 to TRBJ1-2; D is unresolved. The germline V gene encodes CDR1 MNHNS and CDR2 SASEGT. The CDR3 has 14 amino acids. The ends were cut back, 1 base at V and 5 bases at J, with 11 bases in the middle. The CDR3 region has the DNA TGTGCCAGCAGTGAAGTTGAGGTAGTATATGGCTACACCTTC. It translates to CASSEVEVVYGYTF.

The chain joins TRBV10-3 to TRBJ1-6; the D is unclear. Germline loops: CDR1 ENHRY, CDR2 SYGVKD. Trimming stripped 0 bases from V and 11 bases from J, with 8 bases between. The CDR3 is 13 residues long. Written as DNA, the CDR3 is TGTGCCATCAGTGAGTCGGGTCGGGCACCCCTCCACTTT. It yields the protein CAISESGRAPLHF.

The chain's CDR3 is CASSLSATVLTVQYF. As DNA, the CDR3 is TGTGCCAGCAGTTTATCAGCCACGGTTTTAACTGTGCAGTACTTC. V and J are TRBV27 and TRBJ2-7, with unresolved D. CDR1 and CDR2 (germline): MNHEY, SMNVEV (reference sequence). There are 15 residues in the CDR3. V shed 0 bases and J shed 9 bases, with 18 bases lying between them.

V is TRBV2 and J is TRBJ2-7, with a tentative D call TRBD1 (5 bases). The CDR3 covers 14 residues. From germline, CDR1 is SNHLY and CDR2 FYNNEI. V was shortened by 4 bases and J by 0 bases, with 10 bases between the two germline ends. The CDR3 spells CASSVGASSYEQYF. The CDR3 DNA reads as TGTGCCAGCAGTGTAGGGGCAAGCTCCTACGAGCAGTACTTC.

This chain uses TRBV28 with TRBJ1-5; D is unclear. The CDR3 contains 16 residues. Looked up from germline, CDR1 is MDHEN and CDR2 is SYDVKM. V was clipped by 6 bases and J by 1 base, with 16 bases between them. The CDR3 coding sequence is TGTGCCAGCAGCCGGACGGGGATCAGGAGCAATCAGCCCCAGCATTTT. This translates into CASSRTGIRSNQPQHF.